These 22 T cell receptor beta chains were sequenced from one sample in a study of T cells in Graves' hyperthyroidism and ophthalmopathy (dated 2019 in TCRdb). The library was made by multiplex PCR. Instrument used: Illumina HiSeq 2000. The TCR beta CDR3 regions were amplified from the RNA transcripts. For the first round of RT-PCR on the TCR CDR3, the HTBI primer set was used together with the Qiagen OneStep RT-PCR kit. TCRdb trimmed the raw reads at Q25, called clones with MiXCR and kept productive beta chains. Merged by CDR3 protein, the rows form single entries marked with the most common genes and DNA. The sample table records roughly 500,000 distinct CDR3 sequences; about 45% of these occur just once. About 45% of the sample is taken by the ten largest. The sequencing sample was made of peripheral blood or thyroid tissue (not recorded which). These receptors were taken from an adult woman with Graves' disease, either hyperthyroidism or ophthalmopathy (not recorded which).

This clonotype is a singleton in its sample. One base away lies a much larger clone, so this may be a sequencing read error. This chain joins TRBV5-1 and TRBJ2-7; 7 bases match TRBD2. This CDR3 is built from 15 residues. Germline CDR1 is SGHRS and CDR2 is YFSETQ. For the CDR3, the DNA is TGCGCCAGCAGCCCCACTGGCGGGGGTACCTACGGGCAGTACTTC. This encodes CASSPTGGGTYGQYF.

Concerning this clonotype: Being one base from a much bigger clone, this may be a read error. The rearrangement joins TRBV12-3 or TRBV12-4 to TRBJ2-5, with TRBD1 matching over 7 bases. This CDR3 region has 16 residues. The CDR3 protein is CASSFLGQTIQETRYF. The CDR3 DNA sequence: TGTGCCAGCAGTTTTTTGGGACAGACTATTCAAGAGACCCGGTACTTC.

The chain combines TRBV10-3 with TRBJ2-5; D is undetermined. The germline V gene has CDR1 ENHRY and CDR2 SYGVKD. Deletions cut 2 bases from V and 2 bases from J, with 9 bases between. The CDR3 is 14 residues long. CDR3 bases: TGTGCCATCAGTGAGAAGGAAGGGCAAGAGACCCAGTACTTC. Translation gives CAISEKEGQETQYF.

This clonotype was counted many times. The rearrangement joins TRBV20-1 to TRBJ2-3; D gene ambiguous. Germline V CDR1 and CDR2: DFQATT, SNEGSKA (reference sequence). Trimming left V 0 bases short and J 2 bases short, with 9 bases between. This CDR3 comprises 14 residues. In nucleotides, the CDR3 is TGCAGTGCTAGAGATACCCTATTCACAGATACGCAGTATTTT. Translated, it gives CSARDTLFTDTQYF.

This chain joins TRBV9 and TRBJ1-5; TRBD1 is a possible D gene (6 bases). This CDR3 region has 14 residues. Germline CDR1 SGDLS, CDR2 YYNGEE. Deletions cut 4 bases from V and 11 bases from J, with 19 bases between. CDR3 sequence: CASSTGLLQETQHF. The CDR3 coding sequence is TGTGCCAGCAGCACAGGGTTACTCCAAGAGACCCAGCATTTT.

This chain connects TRBV12-3 or TRBV12-4 to TRBJ1-6, with 9 bases identical to TRBD1. This CDR3 has 14 residues. Trimming removed 7 bases from V and 7 bases from J; junction bases left unmatched: 5. CDR3 residues: CASTTGTGNSPLHF. The CDR3 nucleotides are TGTGCCAGCACCACCGGGACAGGGAATTCACCCCTCCACTTT.

To note about this clonotype: This may come from a read error, since a much larger clone is one base off. The gene calls are TRBV5-1 and TRBJ2-7, with 11 bases matching TRBD1. This CDR3 is built from 14 residues. From germline, CDR1 is SGHRS and CDR2 YFSETQ. The DNA of the CDR3 is TGCGCCGGCAGCTTGACAGGACAGGGGGCACCCATCTACTTC. This sequence encodes CAGSLTGQGAPIYF.

The rearrangement uses TRBV29-1 and TRBJ1-1; D is uncertain. CDR3 size: 12 residues. Germline V gene lookup returns CDR1 SQVTM and CDR2 ANQGSEA. Trimming took 6 bases from V and 4 from J, leaving 12 bases between them. CDR3 sequence: CSVGYAGTEAFF. The CDR3 DNA sequence: TGCAGCGTAGGGTACGCGGGCACTGAAGCTTTCTTT.

Here the CDR3 DNA reads TGTGCCAGTAGTATAGGGACAGAGAACACTGAAGCTTTCTTT. It encodes CASSIGTENTEAFF. The rearrangement joins TRBV19 to TRBJ1-1; the D gene is possibly TRBD1 (6 bases). Trimming cost V 1 base and J 1 base, with 7 bases left between them. Germline assignment: CDR1 LNHDA and CDR2 SQIVND (reference sequence). The CDR3 spans 14 residues.

This clonotype was seen ten or more times. The chain has TRBV19 and TRBJ1-3; D ambiguous. Germline V gene sequence: CDR1 LNHDA, CDR2 SQIVND (reference sequence). This CDR3 is built from 13 residues. V lost 5 bases and J 3 bases, leaving 8 bases between the germline ends. DNA of the CDR3: TGTGCCAGTAGTCCGCGGGTTGGAAACACCATATATTTT. Protein: CASSPRVGNTIYF. Looking up the rest from reference TRBV19 and TRBJ1-3 gives the full variable domain: DGGITQSPKYLFRKEGQNVTLSCEQNLNHDAMYWYRQDPGQGLRLIYYSQIVNDFQKGDIAEGYSVSREKKESFPLTVTSAQKNPTAFYLCASSPRVGNTIYFGEGSWLTVV.

The CDR3 bases are TGTGCCAGCAGTTCCTTAAGACAGGGCTCTGAAGCTTTCTTT. Protein sequence: CASSSLRQGSEAFF. The chain combines TRBV7-2 with TRBJ1-1, with TRBD1 matching 7 bases. V lost 6 bases to trimming and J lost 6 bases; unmatched junction nucleotides: 10. The germline gives CDR1 SGHTA, CDR2 FQGNSA. This CDR3 has 14 residues.

J is TRBJ1-2 and V is TRBV29-1; 12 nucleotides agree with TRBD1. With 4 bases clipped from V and 4 bases from J, the junction kept 7 bases outside the gene matches. The CDR3 runs to 15 residues. Germline loops: CDR1 SQVTM, CDR2 ANQGSEA. The CDR3 nucleotides read TGCAGCGTTGTCGAGGGACAGGGGGCTTCCTATGGCTACACCTTC. Translating it yields CSVVEGQGASYGYTF.

This clonotype has just a few counts. This chain links TRBV6-5 with TRBJ2-5; 7 bases are a match to TRBD1. CDR3 length: 15 amino acids. The V segment lost 4 bases and the J segment 0 bases; nucleotides outside the gene matches: 5. CDR1 is MNHEY and CDR2 is SVGAGI in the germline V gene. The CDR3 DNA follows: TGTGCCAGCAGTTCCTCGACAGGGCACCAAGAGACCCAGTACTTC. This translates into CASSSSTGHQETQYF.

The chain is built from TRBV9 and TRBJ1-2, with D unresolved. Trimming took off 5 bases at V and 1 base at J, with 12 bases between the two ends. Germline lookup yields CDR1 SGDLS and CDR2 YYNGEE. CDR3 length equals 14 residues. This CDR3 is CASSKDTGNYGYTF. In nucleotides, the CDR3 is TGTGCCAGCAGTAAAGATACGGGTAACTATGGCTACACCTTC. Using reference TRBV9 and TRBJ1-2 for the parts outside the CDR3, the full variable domain is DSGVTQTPKHLITATGQRVTLRCSPRSGDLSVYWYQQSLDQGLQFLIQYYNGEERAKGNILERFSAQQFPDLHSELNLSSLELGDSALYFCASSKDTGNYGYTFGSGTRLTVV.

This rearrangement joins TRBV5-4 to TRBJ2-5; D unclear. Trimming took off 7 bases at V and 5 bases at J, with 12 bases between the two ends. CDR1 and CDR2 (germline): SGHNT, YYREEE (reference sequence). The CDR3 contains 12 residues. CDR3 amino acids: CASSPPMETQYF. In DNA, the CDR3 is TGTGCCAGCTCACCACCGATGGAGACCCAGTACTTC.

The chain employs TRBV10-3 and TRBJ1-1, with 8 bases aligning to TRBD1. Germline V CDR1 and CDR2: ENHRY, SYGVKD. The length of the CDR3 is 13 residues. J was trimmed by 3 bases and V by 11 bases; bases with no gene match: 8. The DNA of the CDR3 is TGTGCCGGCAGGGGGCGGTTGGACACTGAAGCTTTCTTT. Protein sequence: CAGRGRLDTEAFF.

V is TRBV20-1 and J is TRBJ2-5; 8 bases fit TRBD2. Germline CDR1 is DFQATT and CDR2 is SNEGSKA (reference sequence). V trimming: 4 bases; J trimming: 2 bases; junction bases outside the gene matches: 6. This CDR3 region has 14 residues. The CDR3 DNA sequence: TGCAGTGCTAAGGTAGCGGGGACTCAAGAGACCCAGTACTTC. The encoded protein is CSAKVAGTQETQYF.

Ten or more counts support this clonotype. The chain couples TRBV4-2 to TRBJ2-5; D is ambiguous. Germline loops: CDR1 LGHNA, CDR2 YNFKEQ. V lost 0 bases to trimming and J lost 7 bases, with 6 bases between them. The CDR3 length is 12 residues. As DNA, the CDR3 is TGTGCCAGCAGCCAAGACGACGGGACCCAGTACTTC. Its protein is CASSQDDGTQYF.

This clonotype was picked up a small number of times. A read error may be the cause here, since a much bigger clone is one base away. The chain joins TRBV20-1 to TRBJ1-4; the match to TRBD1 covers 9 bases. This CDR3 is built from 12 residues. Germline CDR1 reads DFQATT; CDR2 reads SNEGSKA (reference sequence). The CDR3 is CSAVRQGEKLLF. In nucleotides, the CDR3 is TGCAGTGCTGTTCGACAGGGGGAAAAACTGCTTTTT.

The chain recombines TRBV5-1 with TRBJ2-3; 8 nucleotides align to TRBD2. Germline V gene sequence: CDR1 SGHRS, CDR2 YFSETQ. This CDR3 has 18 residues. J was trimmed by 1 base and V by 4 bases; bases with no gene match: 14. The CDR3 loop reads CASSTLLPGLGGTDTQYF. CDR3 DNA sequence: TGCGCCAGCAGCACACTCCTCCCGGGACTAGGTGGCACAGATACGCAGTATTTT.

This clonotype was detected once. One end of the junction does not line up with germline, which may come from a read error. This chain joins TRBV4-1 and TRBJ1-4; the match to TRBD1 covers 7 bases. The germline V gene has CDR1 MGHRA and CDR2 YSYEKL. This CDR3 has 17 amino acids. The CDR3: CASSQGFRDSSNEELFF. The CDR3 nucleotides are TGCGCCAGCAGCCAAGGATTTAGGGACAGCTCGAATGAAGAACTGTTTTTT.

The rearrangement links TRBV2 to TRBJ2-7, with 7 bases lining up with TRBD2. Trimming removed 7 bases from V and 5 bases from J; junction bases left unmatched: 8. This CDR3 region has 13 residues. CDR1 and CDR2 (germline): SNHLY, FYNNEI. The CDR3 sequence: CASILEAGDEQYF. For the CDR3, the DNA is TGTGCCAGCATACTCGAGGCGGGGGACGAGCAGTACTTC. Full variable domain (rest looked up from reference TRBV2 and TRBJ2-7): EPEVTQTPSHQVTQMGQEVILRCVPISNHLYFYWYRQILGQKVEFLVSFYNNEISEKSEIFDDQFSVERPDGSNFTLKIRSTKLEDSAMYFCASILEAGDEQYFGPGTRLTVT.